This T cell receptor (beta chain) was recovered during a study of cytomegalovirus exposure and HLA in healthy donors. Findings of the study overall: For cytomegalovirus status, the classifier reportedly gave diagnoses with high specificity and sensitivity. More clonal expansion characterized HLA-associated TCR beta chains than equally common others in a later analysis. Later genetic work tied a missense DCLRE1C variant to beta-chain V and J trimming.

With regard to this clone: Its antigen remains unknown.

CDR1 and CDR2 from the germline V gene are SGHVS and FQNEAQ. The CDR3 is 15 amino acids. V shed 6 bases and J 4 bases; nucleotides not matched to a gene: 11. Primers for the PCR totalled 60 Vbeta and 13 Jbeta. The data were produced by immunoSEQ multiplex PCR, yet TCRdb's version contains in-frame clones alone and is incomplete. The sample has about 180,000 clones; over 70% are singletons. The clonotype was recovered from a woman between 50 and 59 years old in good health and CMV-seronegative. The chain carries TRBV7-8 and TRBJ2-7; TRBD1 agrees at 8 bases. The source material was PBMCs. DNA of the CDR3: TGTGCCAGCAGACGGACAGGGAAACCGGAATACGAGCAGTACTTC. Its translation: CASRRTGKPEYEQYF.